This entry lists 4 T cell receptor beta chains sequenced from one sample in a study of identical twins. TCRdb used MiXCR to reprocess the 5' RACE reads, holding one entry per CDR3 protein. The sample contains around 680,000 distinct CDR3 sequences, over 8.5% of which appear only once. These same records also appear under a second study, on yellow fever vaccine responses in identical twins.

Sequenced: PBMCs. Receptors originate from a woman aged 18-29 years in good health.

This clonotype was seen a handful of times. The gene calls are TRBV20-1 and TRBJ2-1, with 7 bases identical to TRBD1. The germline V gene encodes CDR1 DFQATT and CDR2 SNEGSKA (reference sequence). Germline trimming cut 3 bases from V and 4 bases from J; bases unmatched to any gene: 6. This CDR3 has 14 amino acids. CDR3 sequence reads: CSARPDRYYNEQFF. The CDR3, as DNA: TGCAGTGCTAGGCCGGACAGGTATTACAATGAGCAGTTCTTC.

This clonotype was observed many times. CDR3 bases: TGCGCCAGCAGCTTGTCGAATTCAGGCGGCGGCTACACCTTC. Translating gives CASSLSNSGGGYTF. The chain uses TRBV5-1 and TRBJ1-2; no definite D call. Trimming left V 1 base short and J 8 bases short, with 15 bases between. Per the germline V gene, CDR1 is SGHRS and CDR2 is YFSETQ. The CDR3 totals 14 residues.

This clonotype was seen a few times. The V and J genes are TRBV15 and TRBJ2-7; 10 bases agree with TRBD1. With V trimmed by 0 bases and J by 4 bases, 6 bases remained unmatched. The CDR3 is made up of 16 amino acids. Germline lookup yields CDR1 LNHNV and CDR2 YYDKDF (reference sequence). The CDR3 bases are TGTGCCACCAGCAGAGATCCCCCGGGACAGGGGTACGAGCAGTACTTC. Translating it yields CATSRDPPGQGYEQYF. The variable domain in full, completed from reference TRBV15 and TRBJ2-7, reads DAMVIQNPRYQVTQFGKPVTLSCSQTLNHNVMYWYQQKSSQAPKLLFHYYDKDFNNEADTPDNFQSRRPNTSFCFLDIRSPGLGDTAMYLCATSRDPPGQGYEQYFGPGTRLTVT.

The CDR3 DNA follows: TGTGCCAGCAGTGTACCCACAGGGGGGGCAGGAAACACCATATATTTT. This encodes CASSVPTGGAGNTIYF. V gene TRBV28 combines with J gene TRBJ1-3; TRBD1 aligns across 8 bases. CDR3 size: 16 residues. Germline V CDR1 and CDR2: MDHEN, SYDVKM. Losses at the gene ends were 5 bases for V and 4 bases for J; bases not matched to a gene: 10.